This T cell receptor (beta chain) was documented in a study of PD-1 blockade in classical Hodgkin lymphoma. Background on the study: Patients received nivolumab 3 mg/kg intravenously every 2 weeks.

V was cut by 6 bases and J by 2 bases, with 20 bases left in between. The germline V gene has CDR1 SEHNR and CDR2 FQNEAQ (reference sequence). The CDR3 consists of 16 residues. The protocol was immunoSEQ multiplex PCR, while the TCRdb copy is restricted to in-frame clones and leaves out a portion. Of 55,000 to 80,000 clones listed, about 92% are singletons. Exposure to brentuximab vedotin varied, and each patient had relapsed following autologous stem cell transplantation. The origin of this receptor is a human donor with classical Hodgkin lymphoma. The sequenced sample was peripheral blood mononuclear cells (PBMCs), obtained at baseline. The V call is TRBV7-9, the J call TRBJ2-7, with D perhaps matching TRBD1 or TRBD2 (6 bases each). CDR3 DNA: TGTGCCAGCAGTCGACCGTCGGGGGCCCTTACCTACGAGCAGTACTTC. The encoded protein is CASSRPSGALTYEQYF.